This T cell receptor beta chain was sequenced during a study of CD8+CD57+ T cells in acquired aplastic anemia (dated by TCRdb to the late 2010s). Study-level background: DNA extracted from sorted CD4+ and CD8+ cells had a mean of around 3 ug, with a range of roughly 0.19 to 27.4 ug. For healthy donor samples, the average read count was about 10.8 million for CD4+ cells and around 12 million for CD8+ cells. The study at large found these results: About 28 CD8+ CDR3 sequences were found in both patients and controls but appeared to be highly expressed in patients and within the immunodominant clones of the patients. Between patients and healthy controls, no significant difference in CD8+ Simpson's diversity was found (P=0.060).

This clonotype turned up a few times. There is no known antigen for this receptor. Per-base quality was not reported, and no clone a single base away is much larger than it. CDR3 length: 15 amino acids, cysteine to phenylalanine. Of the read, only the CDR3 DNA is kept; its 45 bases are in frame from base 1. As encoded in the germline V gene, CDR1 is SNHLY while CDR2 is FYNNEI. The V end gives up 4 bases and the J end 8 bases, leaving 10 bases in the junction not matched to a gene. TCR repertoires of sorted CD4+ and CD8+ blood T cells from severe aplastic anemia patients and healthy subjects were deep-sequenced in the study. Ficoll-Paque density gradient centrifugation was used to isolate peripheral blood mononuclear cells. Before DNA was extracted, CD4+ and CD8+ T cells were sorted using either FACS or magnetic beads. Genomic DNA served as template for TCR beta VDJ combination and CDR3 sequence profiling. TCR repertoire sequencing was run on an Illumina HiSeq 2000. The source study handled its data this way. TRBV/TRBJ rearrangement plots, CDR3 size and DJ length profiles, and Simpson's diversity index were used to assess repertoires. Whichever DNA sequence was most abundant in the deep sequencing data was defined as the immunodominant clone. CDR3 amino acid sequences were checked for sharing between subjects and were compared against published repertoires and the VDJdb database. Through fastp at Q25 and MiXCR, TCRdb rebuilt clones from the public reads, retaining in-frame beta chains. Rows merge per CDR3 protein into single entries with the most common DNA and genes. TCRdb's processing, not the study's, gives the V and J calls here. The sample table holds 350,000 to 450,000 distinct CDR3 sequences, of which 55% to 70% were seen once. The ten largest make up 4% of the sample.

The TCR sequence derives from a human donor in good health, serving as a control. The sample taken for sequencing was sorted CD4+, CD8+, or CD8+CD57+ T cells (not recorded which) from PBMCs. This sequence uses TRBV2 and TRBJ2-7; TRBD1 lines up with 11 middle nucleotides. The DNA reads TGTGCCAGCAGTGTCTCCGGGACAGGGGGAGTCAAGCAGTACTTC. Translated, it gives CASSVSGTGGVKQYF.